This entry concerns a single T cell receptor beta chain. No antigen is known for it. The template used for profiling TCR beta VDJ and CDR3 was genomic DNA. TCRdb re-called the reads with MiXCR, one entry per CDR3 protein. Here the sample spans around 160,000 distinct CDR3 sequences, roughly 48% being singletons. This record belongs to a study of CD8+CD57+ T cells in acquired aplastic anemia. Study in general: An average of about 3.4 ug of DNA was obtained from sorted CD4+ and CD8+ cells.

An expansion of CD8+CD57+ cells by flow cytometry had been shown in patients chosen for sequencing. Severe acquired aplastic anemia was diagnosed in all patients. Blood came from patients not yet given any therapy. Whole-study results and caveats: The number of CD8+ CDR3 sequences shared by patients and controls was twenty-nine.

There are 17 residues in the CDR3. Germline values: CDR1 SGHAT, CDR2 FQDESV (reference sequence). The V gene end was trimmed by 4 bases and the J gene end by 8 bases; junction bases not matched to a gene: 11. This clonotype was sampled from a human donor with aplastic anemia. Sequenced material: sorted CD4+, CD8+, or CD8+CD57+ T cells (not recorded which) from PBMCs. V gene TRBV11-1 combines with J gene TRBJ2-3, with TRBD2 identical over 14 bases. CDR3 in amino acids: CASSSGRLAGGGGTQYF. In DNA form, the CDR3 reads TGTGCCAGCAGCTCTGGTAGACTAGCGGGAGGGGGAGGTACGCAGTATTTT. The full variable domain, with the rest looked up from reference TRBV11-1 and TRBJ2-3, is EAEVAQSPRYKITEKSQAVAFWCDPISGHATLYWYRQILGQGPELLVQFQDESVVDDSQLPKDRFSAERLKGVDSTLKIQPAELGDSAMYLCASSSGRLAGGGGTQYFGPGTRLTVL.